This TCR beta chain was sequenced in a study of siplizumab effects on memory and regulatory T cells. The method was immunoSEQ multiplex PCR; TCRdb's version includes in-frame clones alone and lacks a portion of them. Of approximately 50,000 clones in the sample, about 94% are singletons; the top ten hold more than 15%. The sequenced sample consisted of CD8+ T cells sorted from blood. The clonotype was recovered from a human donor in good health.

The CDR3 sequence is CASSLAYEQFF. The DNA for the CDR3 is TGTGCCAGCAGCTTAGCCTATGAGCAGTTCTTC. The V call is TRBV11-2, the J call TRBJ2-1; D unclear. Trimming stripped 1 base from V and 8 bases from J, with 3 bases between. The CDR3 is made up of 11 amino acids. Germline CDR1 SGHAT, CDR2 FQNNGV.